These 7 T cell receptor beta chains were all obtained from the same sample, sequenced in a study of T cells in women clearing cervical HPV infection. The repertoire was sequenced with immunoSEQ multiplex PCR; TCRdb's copy has only in-frame clones and lacks some. The repertoire table contains 25,000 to 35,000 clones. The sequenced sample consisted of blood buffy coat. Receptor source: a woman between 18 and 70 years old with a cervical HPV16 infection that either progressed to CIN3+ or cleared (not recorded which).

Turning to this clone: Other DNA sequences within the sample encode an identical CDR3. The CDR3 here is CARSLTGSGNTIYF. The sequenced CDR3 bases are TGTGCCAGAAGCCTGACAGGCTCTGGAAACACC. The chain couples TRBV5-3 to TRBJ1-3; possibly TRBD1 for D (6 bases). The DNA ends 3 residues before the CDR3 does, and the rest of the CDR3 is filled in from the germline J gene. TRBV5-3 qualifies as an ORF whose function is uncertain. Trimming removed 4 bases at V and 0 bases at J, with 8 bases between. This CDR3 spans 14 amino acids.

On this clone itself: One junction end does not reproduce the germline sequence, and a read error may be involved. The missing CDR3 end, 3 residues past where the read stops, is filled in from the germline J gene. Other DNA sequences in this specimen translate into the identical CDR3. The rearrangement links TRBV19 to TRBJ1-3; TRBD1 agrees at 12 bases. This CDR3 comprises 22 residues. CDR1 LNHDA and CDR2 SQIVND come from the germline V gene (reference sequence). CDR3 DNA (partial): TGTGCCAGTAGTGTAGTGGGGACAGGGGGCTTCGTCGACTATACCTCTGGAAACACG. It specifies CASSVVGTGGFVDYTSGNT. In full, the CDR3 is CASSVVGTGGFVDYTSGNTIYF.

About this clone: Read data end 3 residues before the CDR3 end; the end is taken from the germline J gene. The genes are TRBV7-8 and TRBJ2-7, with a weak D call TRBD1 (6 bases). The CDR3 totals 17 residues. Germline V lookup: CDR1 SGHVS, CDR2 FQNEAQ. V lost 1 base to trimming and J lost 2 bases, with 18 bases between them. CDR3 sequence reads: CASSLGRGSGVTYEQYF. The sequenced part of the CDR3 DNA is TGTGCCAGCAGCTTAGGGCGTGGGTCAGGGGTGACCTACGAG.

Points on this clone: The read ends 3 residues before the CDR3 terminus; that terminus is restored from the germline J gene. V gene TRBV29-1 combines with J gene TRBJ2-5; D is possibly TRBD1 (7 bases). Trimming shortened V by 3 bases and J by 5 bases, and 10 bases separated the two germline ends. Germline assignment: CDR1 SQVTM and CDR2 ANQGSEA. The CDR3 sequence is 12 residues long. CDR3 DNA, as far as it was read: TGCAGCGTTGATCCAGGGGGGGAGACC. It specifies CSVDPGGET. In full, the CDR3 reads CSVDPGGETQYF.

Note on this clone: The sequence runs out 3 residues before the end of the CDR3; the remainder is reconstructed from the germline J gene. The genes are TRBV7-9 and TRBJ2-3, with D possibly matching TRBD2 (5 bases). CDR1 SEHNR and CDR2 FQNEAQ come from the germline V gene (reference sequence). The CDR3 runs to 14 residues. The CDR3 bases that were read are TGTGCCAGCAGCTTAGTCGAGGGTGGAAAGACG. This sequence encodes CASSLVEGGKT. The whole CDR3 region reads CASSLVEGGKTQYF.

On this clone itself: The read halts 3 residues ahead of the CDR3 end, with the missing end drawn from the germline J gene. The chain links TRBV7-3 to TRBJ1-1; 9 bases are a match to TRBD1. This CDR3 comprises 14 residues. Per germline, CDR1 SGHTA and CDR2 FQGTGA. J gave up 5 bases and V 2 bases, and 3 bases lay outside the gene matches. CDR3 amino acids: CASSLGTGKTEAFF. The part of the CDR3 DNA that was read is TGTGCCAGCAGCTTAGGGACAGGGAAAACTGAA.

As concerns this clone: Read sequence stops 3 residues before the CDR3 end, and the germline J gene provides the missing end. This rearrangement joins TRBV5-1 to TRBJ2-4, with 10 nucleotides matching TRBD2. This CDR3 is built from 15 residues. Germline assignment: CDR1 SGHRS and CDR2 YFSETQ. The ends lost 4 bases at V and 6 bases at J; junction bases unmatched: 7. The CDR3 is CASSESGGAGNIQYF. The covered CDR3 bases are TGCGCCAGCAGCGAAAGCGGGGGGGCAGGAAACATT.